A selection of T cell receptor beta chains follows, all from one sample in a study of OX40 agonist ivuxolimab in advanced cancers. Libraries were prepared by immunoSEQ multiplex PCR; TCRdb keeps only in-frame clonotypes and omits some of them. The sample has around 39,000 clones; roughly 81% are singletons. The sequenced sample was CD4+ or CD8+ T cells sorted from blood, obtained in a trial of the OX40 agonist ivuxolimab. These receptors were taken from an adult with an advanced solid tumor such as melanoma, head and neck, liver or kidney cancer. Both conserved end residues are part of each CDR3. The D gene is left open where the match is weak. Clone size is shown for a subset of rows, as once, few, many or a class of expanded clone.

CASSGDRLYGYTF	TGTGCCAGCAGTGGCGACAGACTCTATGGCTACACCTTC	once	-	TRBV2	TRBJ1-2
CASSSRQNYEQYF	TGTGCCAGCAGTTCAAGACAGAACTACGAGCAGTACTTC	-	-	TRBV27	TRBJ2-7
CASSSFDRDQETQYF	TGTGCCAGCAGCTCCTTCGACAGGGATCAAGAGACCCAGTACTTC	-	TRBD1	TRBV5-4	TRBJ2-5
CASSQGSHFYNEQFF	TGTGCCAGTAGTCAGGGGAGCCACTTCTACAATGAGCAGTTCTTC	-	-	TRBV19	TRBJ2-1
CASSLIGLAGGYNEQFF	TGTGCCAGCAGCTTAATTGGGCTAGCGGGGGGTTACAATGAGCAGTTCTTC	-	TRBD2	TRBV7-3	TRBJ2-1
CASSPPAGETQYF	TGTGCCAGCAGCCCTCCCGCGGGAGAGACCCAGTACTTC	few	-	TRBV9	TRBJ2-5
CASGPRRTGELFF	TGTGCCAGCGGACCCCGGAGGACCGGGGAGCTGTTTTTT	-	-	TRBV11-2	TRBJ2-2
CASSHGYNEQFF	TGCGCCAGCAGCCACGGCTATAATGAGCAGTTCTTC	-	-	TRBV5-1	TRBJ2-1
CASTLGQNSYYGYTF	TGTGCCAGCACCCTGGGACAGAATTCCTACTATGGCTACACCTTC	-	TRBD1	TRBV2	TRBJ1-2
CASSKHPTRGSTDTQYF	TGTGCCAGCAGTAAACATCCGACAAGGGGCAGCACAGATACGCAGTATTTT	once	-	TRBV27	TRBJ2-3
CASSFGDVQETQYF	TGCGCCAGCAGCTTTGGGGACGTACAAGAGACCCAGTACTTC	few	-	TRBV5-1	TRBJ2-5
CASSINRGPLYEQYF	TGTGCCAGTAGTATCAACCGGGGGCCGTTATACGAGCAGTACTTC	-	-	TRBV19	TRBJ2-7
CASSQEVGGADTQYF	TGCGCCAGCAGCCAAGAGGTGGGAGGGGCAGATACGCAGTATTTT	once	TRBD2	TRBV4-3	TRBJ2-3
CASSSTGSMTYEQYF	TGTGCCAGCAGTTCGACAGGGAGTATGACCTACGAGCAGTACTTC	-	TRBD1	TRBV28	TRBJ2-7
CASSLAGGYTGELFF	TGTGCCAGCAGCTTAGCGGGAGGGTACACCGGGGAGCTGTTTTTT	-	TRBD2	TRBV7-9	TRBJ2-2
CASSIGQATDTQYF	TGTGCCAGTAGTATCGGGCAGGCCACAGATACGCAGTATTTT	-	-	TRBV19	TRBJ2-3
CASSPQGREQYF	TGTGCCAGCTCACCCCAGGGGCGGGAGCAGTACTTC	-	-	TRBV18	TRBJ2-7
CASRTDGGYSNQPQHF	TGTGCCAGCAGGACCGACGGAGGTTATAGCAATCAGCCCCAGCATTTT	-	-	TRBV28	TRBJ1-5
CASSQGGEEDTQYF	TGTGCCAGCAGCCAGGGAGGGGAGGAAGATACGCAGTATTTT	once	TRBD2	TRBV14	TRBJ2-3
CASSQGAQTGGRETQYF	TGTGCCAGCAGCCAGGGGGCTCAGACAGGGGGCCGGGAGACCCAGTACTTC	-	TRBD1	TRBV4-2	TRBJ2-5
CASSATGTSGANVLTF	TGTGCCAGCAGCGCCACAGGTACCTCTGGGGCCAACGTCCTGACTTTC	-	-	TRBV5-5	TRBJ2-6
CASSYSGAATNEKLFF	TGCGCCAGCAGCTACTCAGGGGCGGCAACTAATGAAAAACTGTTTTTT	-	-	TRBV5-1	TRBJ1-4
CASSPPGTGYYTF	TGTGCCAGCAGTCCCCCCGGGACAGGGTACTACACCTTC	-	TRBD1	TRBV6-5	TRBJ1-2
CASNRGLFTDTQYF	TGTGCCAGCAACCGAGGACTCTTCACAGATACGCAGTATTTT	-	-	TRBV7-3	TRBJ2-3